This T cell receptor beta chain was profiled in a study of shared clonotypes between healthy human individuals. Libraries were prepared by immunoSEQ multiplex PCR; TCRdb keeps only in-frame clonotypes and omits some of them. The table includes around 1.9 million clones, just over 90% detected once. Naive CD8 populations comprised CD45RO-negative cells positively selected for CCR7, excluding terminally differentiated effector memory CD45RA+ cells. The CDR3 is made up of 14 amino acids. The V gene lost 3 bases and the J gene lost 1 base, with 7 bases spanning the gap. Looked up from germline, CDR1 is MGHRA and CDR2 is YSYEKL.

This TCR came from a man aged 18 to 30 in good health. Some clones in this sample may be carry-over from other donors' samples. The sequenced material came from naive CD8+ T cells from PBMCs. The rearrangement joins TRBV4-1 to TRBJ2-1; D is undetermined. The CDR3 reads CASSHFGSYNEQFF. The CDR3 DNA sequence: TGCGCCAGCAGCCACTTTGGTTCCTACAATGAGCAGTTCTTC.